This T cell receptor beta chain was documented in a study of T cells in Graves' hyperthyroidism and ophthalmopathy. Graves' hyperthyroidism qualified as stable when ophthalmopathy did not progress within 18 months. The sample holds many counts of this clonotype. Its antigen is unidentified. Whole-study results and caveats: Model output signaled ophthalmopathy a median around 6.9 months ahead of onset.

Amplification of TCR beta CDR3 regions used RNA as the template. Researchers ran a first-round RT-PCR on the TCR CDR3 using the HTBI primer set. MiXCR, run by TCRdb on the multiplex PCR reads, gives a single entry per CDR3 protein. The sample has 380,000 or so distinct CDR3 sequences, approximately 15% seen once. Material for sequencing was blood. This TCR derives from a woman aged 30 to 39 with Graves' hyperthyroidism.

This chain's CDR3 is CASKSREVTDTQYF. The CDR3 region has the DNA TGCGCCAGCAAGTCCCGGGAGGTGACAGATACGCAGTATTTT. The rearrangement links TRBV5-1 to TRBJ2-3; 7 bases map to TRBD2. This CDR3 is built from 14 residues. The V segment lost 6 bases and the J segment 3 bases; nucleotides outside the gene matches: 7. Germline V gives CDR1 SGHRS, CDR2 YFSETQ.